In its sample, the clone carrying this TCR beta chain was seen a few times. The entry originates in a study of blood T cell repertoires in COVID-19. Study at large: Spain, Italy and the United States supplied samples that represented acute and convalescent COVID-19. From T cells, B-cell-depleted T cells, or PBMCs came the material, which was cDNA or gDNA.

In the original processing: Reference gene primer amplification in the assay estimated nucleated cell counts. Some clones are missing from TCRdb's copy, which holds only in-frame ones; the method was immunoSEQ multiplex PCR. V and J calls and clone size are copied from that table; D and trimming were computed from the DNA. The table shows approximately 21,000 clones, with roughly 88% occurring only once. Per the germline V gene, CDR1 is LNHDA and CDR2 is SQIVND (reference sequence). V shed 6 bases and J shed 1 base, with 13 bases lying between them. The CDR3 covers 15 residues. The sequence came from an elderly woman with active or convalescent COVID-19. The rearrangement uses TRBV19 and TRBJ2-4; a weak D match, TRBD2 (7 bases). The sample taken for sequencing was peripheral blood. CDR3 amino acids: CASSVGGGAKNIQYF. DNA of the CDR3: TGTGCCAGTAGCGTAGGGGGGGGTGCCAAAAACATTCAGTACTTC.